This paragraph covers one T cell receptor (beta chain) sequence. What it binds is not known. This sample was taken from a study of radiotherapy plus CTLA-4 blockade in lung cancer. Overall study findings and caveats: Interferon-beta, together with early blood T cell clone dynamics, reportedly best predicted response.

This CDR3 comprises 15 residues. V dropped 4 bases and J dropped 4; count of bases not matched to a gene: 6. Per germline, CDR1 SGHDN and CDR2 FVKESK. Some clones are missing from TCRdb's copy, which holds only in-frame ones; the method was immunoSEQ multiplex PCR. The sample includes about 40,000 clones, more than 75% of them seen just once. The sample consisted of peripheral blood, taken from a patient treated with radiotherapy plus ipilimumab. The chain carries TRBV14 and TRBJ2-3; TRBD2 matches at 9 bases. This receptor was identified in a human donor with non-small cell lung cancer that progressed on radiotherapy plus ipilimumab. CDR3 nucleotides: TGTGCCAGCAGCCCGCGGCGGGGGGGCTCAGATACGCAGTATTTT. Its translation is CASSPRRGGSDTQYF.